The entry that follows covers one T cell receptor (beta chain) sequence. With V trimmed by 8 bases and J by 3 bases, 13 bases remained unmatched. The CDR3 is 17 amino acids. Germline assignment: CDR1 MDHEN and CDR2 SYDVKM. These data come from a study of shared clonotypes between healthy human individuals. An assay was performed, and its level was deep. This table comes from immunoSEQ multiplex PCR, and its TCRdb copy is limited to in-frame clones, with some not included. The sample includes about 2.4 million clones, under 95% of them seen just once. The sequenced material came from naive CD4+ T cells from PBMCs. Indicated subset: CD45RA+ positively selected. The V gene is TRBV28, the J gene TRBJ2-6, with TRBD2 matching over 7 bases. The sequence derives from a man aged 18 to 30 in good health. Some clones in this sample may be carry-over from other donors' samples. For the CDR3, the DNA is TGTGCCAGCCTCCACGAGGCAGGGAGGGGTGGGGCCAACGTCCTGACTTTC. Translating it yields CASLHEAGRGGANVLTF.